A selection of T cell receptor beta chains follows, all from one sample in a study of neurological immune-mediated disorders. TCRdb redid the calling of the 5' RACE reads with MiXCR, one entry per CDR3 protein. Among fewer than 65,000 distinct CDR3 sequences listed, less than 5% were seen once. Sequenced material: PBMCs. These receptors all come from a man between 45 and 60 years old with multiple sclerosis. Each CDR3 is given with its conserved first and last residue. D genes are given only for firm matches. Some rows mark clone size as missing; the rest say once, few, many or name a class of expanded clone.

j_call v_call d_call clone_size cdr3_aa cdr3_nt
TRBJ1-2 TRBV4-1 - - CASSQHGEGRDGYTF TGCGCCAGCAGCCAACACGGCGAAGGGCGGGATGGCTACACCTTC
TRBJ1-2 TRBV5-5 - - CASSLAGVGADGYTF TGTGCCAGCAGCTTGGCGGGGGTTGGCGCGGATGGCTACACCTTC
TRBJ2-3 TRBV24-1 - many CATSDFSFNRDTQYF TGTGCCACCAGTGATTTTTCGTTCAACAGAGATACGCAGTATTTT
TRBJ2-7 TRBV2 TRBD2 - CASRGTSGKGEQYF TGTGCCAGCAGGGGGACTAGCGGAAAGGGCGAGCAGTACTTC
TRBJ1-5 TRBV20-1 - few CSARVSREYHQPQHF TGCAGTGCTAGAGTCTCCAGGGAGTACCATCAGCCCCAGCATTTT
TRBJ2-1 TRBV7-2 - - CASSLVASYNEQFF TGTGCCAGCAGCTTAGTTGCCAGCTACAATGAGCAGTTCTTC
TRBJ2-2 TRBV15 - many CATSSRSAGELFF TGTGCCACCAGCAGCCGGTCGGCCGGGGAGCTGTTTTTT
TRBJ2-3 TRBV6-5 TRBD1 many CASNRGYTDTQYF TGTGCCAGCAACAGGGGCTACACAGATACGCAGTATTTT
TRBJ2-2 TRBV12-3/TRBV12-4 TRBD2 many CASSPQRGGTGELFF TGTGCCAGCAGTCCCCAGCGGGGGGGCACCGGGGAGCTGTTTTTT
TRBJ2-1 TRBV11-3 - many CASSFGSVNEQFF TGTGCCAGCAGCTTTGGGTCAGTCAATGAGCAGTTCTTC
TRBJ2-6 TRBV29-1 - many CSVRAGTVSGANVLTF TGCAGCGTTCGGGCAGGGACCGTCTCTGGGGCCAACGTCCTGACTTTC